This T cell receptor (beta chain) was sequenced in a study of response to subunit inactivated influenza vaccine. TCRdb fed the RT-PCR reads into MiXCR, producing one record per CDR3 protein. Counted here are 450,000 to 600,000 distinct CDR3 sequences, about 17% occurring once; the ten biggest clones make up less than 4%. Findings of the study overall: Researchers suggested that each seasonal influenza vaccination recruits few new T cells.

As regards this clonotype: The target antigen is unknown.

The CDR3 is 16 amino acids. In germline, CDR1 is MGHRA, CDR2 YSYEKL. Trimming cost V 4 bases and J 3 bases, with 17 bases left between them. The sequence was collected from a man between 50 and 70 years old who received an inactivated influenza vaccine. Here the sequenced sample was CD4+ T cells sorted from PBMCs, taken 23 months after vaccination. V usage is TRBV4-1 and J usage is TRBJ2-3; possibly TRBD2 for D (7 bases). The CDR3 spells CASSREGGRRTDTQYF. The CDR3, as DNA: TGCGCCAGCAGCCGAGAGGGGGGGAGGAGGACAGATACGCAGTATTTT.